This entry describes one T cell receptor beta chain. This sample is part of a study of blood T cell repertoires in COVID-19. Study-wide context: Researchers got acute and convalescent COVID-19 samples from the United States, Italy and Spain. The analysed material was cDNA or gDNA that came from T cells, B-cell-depleted T cells, or PBMCs.

The CDR3 has 15 amino acids. CDR1 and CDR2 (germline): ENHRY, SYGVKD. V trimming: 0 bases; J trimming: 3 bases; junction bases outside the gene matches: 4. Individuals aged roughly 18 to 95 years were recruited from fewer than 30 US areas. Generated by immunoSEQ multiplex PCR, the TCRdb table keeps only in-frame clones and is missing some. The sample has approximately 280,000 clones, 70% to 90% seen once. The TCR originated in a woman aged 40 to 55 who had recovered from COVID-19. This sequence joins TRBV10-3 and TRBJ2-7; TRBD2 agrees at 8 bases. Sequences were obtained from PBMCs or T cells enriched from blood (not recorded which). The CDR3 protein is CAISESAGEVYEQYF. CDR3 nucleotide sequence: TGTGCCATCAGTGAGTCAGCGGGAGAGGTCTACGAGCAGTACTTC.